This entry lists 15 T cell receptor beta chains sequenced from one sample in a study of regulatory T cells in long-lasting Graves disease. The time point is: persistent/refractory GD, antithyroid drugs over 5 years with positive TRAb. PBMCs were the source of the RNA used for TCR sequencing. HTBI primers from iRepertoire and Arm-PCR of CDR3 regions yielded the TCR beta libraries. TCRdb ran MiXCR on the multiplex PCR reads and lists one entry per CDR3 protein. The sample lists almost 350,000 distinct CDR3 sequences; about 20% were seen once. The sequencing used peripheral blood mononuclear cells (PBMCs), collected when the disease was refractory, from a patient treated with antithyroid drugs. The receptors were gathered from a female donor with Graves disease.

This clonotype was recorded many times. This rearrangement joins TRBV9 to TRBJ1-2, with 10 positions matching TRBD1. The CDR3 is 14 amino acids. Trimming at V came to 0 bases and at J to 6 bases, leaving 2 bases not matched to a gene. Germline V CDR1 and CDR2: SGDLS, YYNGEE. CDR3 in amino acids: CASSVGQGANGYTF. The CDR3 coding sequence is TGTGCCAGCAGCGTAGGACAGGGGGCGAATGGCTACACCTTC.

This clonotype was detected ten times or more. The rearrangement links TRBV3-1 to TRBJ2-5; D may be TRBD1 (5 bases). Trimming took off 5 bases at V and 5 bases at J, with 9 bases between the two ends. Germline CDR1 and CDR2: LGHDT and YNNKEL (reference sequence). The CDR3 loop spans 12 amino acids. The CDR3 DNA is TGTGCCAGCAGCGAAAACAGGGAGACCCAGTACTTC. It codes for CASSENRETQYF.

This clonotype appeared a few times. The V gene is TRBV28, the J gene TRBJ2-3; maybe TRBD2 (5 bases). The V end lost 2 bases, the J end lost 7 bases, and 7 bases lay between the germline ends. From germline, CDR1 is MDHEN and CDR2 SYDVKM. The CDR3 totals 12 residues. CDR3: CASSLRGYTQYF. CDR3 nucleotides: TGTGCCAGCAGTTTACGAGGGTATACGCAGTATTTT.

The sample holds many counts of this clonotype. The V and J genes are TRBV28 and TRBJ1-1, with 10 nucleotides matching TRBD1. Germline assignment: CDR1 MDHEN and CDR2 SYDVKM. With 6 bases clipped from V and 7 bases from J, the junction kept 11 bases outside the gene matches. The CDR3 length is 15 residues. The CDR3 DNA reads TGTGCCAGCAGGTTACCGGGACAGGGGTATGGTGAAGCTTTCTTT. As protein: CASRLPGQGYGEAFF.

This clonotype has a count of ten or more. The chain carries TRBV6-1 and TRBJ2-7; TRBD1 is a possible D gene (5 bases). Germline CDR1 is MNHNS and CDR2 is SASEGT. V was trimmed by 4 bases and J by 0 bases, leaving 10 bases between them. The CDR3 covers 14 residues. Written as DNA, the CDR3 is TGTGCCAGCAGTGGAGGACATTTCTCCTACGAGCAGTACTTC. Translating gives CASSGGHFSYEQYF.

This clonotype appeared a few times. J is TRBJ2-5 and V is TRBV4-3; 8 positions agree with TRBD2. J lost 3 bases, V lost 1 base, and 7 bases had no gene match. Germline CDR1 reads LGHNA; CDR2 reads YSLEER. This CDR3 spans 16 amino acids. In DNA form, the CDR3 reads TGCGCCAGCAGCCAAGGAGCGGGAGCGTTCAAAGAGACCCAGTACTTC. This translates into CASSQGAGAFKETQYF.

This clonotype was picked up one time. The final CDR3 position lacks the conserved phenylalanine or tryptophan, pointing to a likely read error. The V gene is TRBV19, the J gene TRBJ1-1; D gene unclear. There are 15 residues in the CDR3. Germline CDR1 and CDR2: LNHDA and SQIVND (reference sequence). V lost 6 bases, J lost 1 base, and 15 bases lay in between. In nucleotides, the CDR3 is TGTGCCAGTAGGCCCCGTGAGAAATCGAACACTGAAGCTTTCTCT. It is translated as CASRPREKSNTEAFS.

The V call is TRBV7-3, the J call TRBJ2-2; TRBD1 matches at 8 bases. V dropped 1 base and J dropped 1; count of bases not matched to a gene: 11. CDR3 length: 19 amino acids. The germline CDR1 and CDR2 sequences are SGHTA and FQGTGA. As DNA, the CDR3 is TGTGCCAGCAGCTTAAATCCGGTGGACAGGGAGAAGAACACCGGGGAGCTGTTTTTT. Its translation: CASSLNPVDREKNTGELFF.

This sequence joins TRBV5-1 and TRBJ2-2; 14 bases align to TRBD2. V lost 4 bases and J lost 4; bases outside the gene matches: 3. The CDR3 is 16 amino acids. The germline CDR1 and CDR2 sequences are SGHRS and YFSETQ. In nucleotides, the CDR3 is TGCGCCAGCAGCGGACTAGCGGGGGGCAGCACCGGGGAGCTGTTTTTT. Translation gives CASSGLAGGSTGELFF.

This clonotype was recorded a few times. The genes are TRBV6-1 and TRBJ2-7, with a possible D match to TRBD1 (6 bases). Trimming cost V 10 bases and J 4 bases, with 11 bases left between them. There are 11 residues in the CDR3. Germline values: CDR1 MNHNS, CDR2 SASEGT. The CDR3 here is CATGQSYEQYF. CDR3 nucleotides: TGTGCCACAGGACAGAGTTACGAGCAGTACTTC.

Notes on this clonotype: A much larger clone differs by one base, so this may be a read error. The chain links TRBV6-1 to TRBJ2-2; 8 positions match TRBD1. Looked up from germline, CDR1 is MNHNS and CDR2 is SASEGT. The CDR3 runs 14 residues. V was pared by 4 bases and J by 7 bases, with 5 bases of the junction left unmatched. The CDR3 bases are TGTGCCAGCAGTGGCAGGGGGCGAGACGGGGAGCTGTTTTTT. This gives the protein CASSGRGRDGELFF.

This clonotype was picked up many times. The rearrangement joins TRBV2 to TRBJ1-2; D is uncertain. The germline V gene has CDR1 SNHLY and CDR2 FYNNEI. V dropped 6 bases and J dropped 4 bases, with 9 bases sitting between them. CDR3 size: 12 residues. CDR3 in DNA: TGTGCCAGCAGAAATACTCCCTATGGCTACACCTTC. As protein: CASRNTPYGYTF.

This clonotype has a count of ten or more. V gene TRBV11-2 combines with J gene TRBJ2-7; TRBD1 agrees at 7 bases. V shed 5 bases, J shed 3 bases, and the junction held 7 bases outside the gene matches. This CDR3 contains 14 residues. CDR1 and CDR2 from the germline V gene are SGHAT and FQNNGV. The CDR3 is CASSPGQDYYEQYF. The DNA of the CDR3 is TGTGCCAGCAGCCCTGGACAGGATTACTACGAGCAGTACTTC.

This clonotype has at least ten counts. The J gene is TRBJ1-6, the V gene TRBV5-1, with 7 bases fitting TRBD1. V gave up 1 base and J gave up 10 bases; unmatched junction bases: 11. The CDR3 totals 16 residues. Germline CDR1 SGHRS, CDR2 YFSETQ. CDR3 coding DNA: TGCGCCAGCAGCTTGTACGATCAGGGGGTAGCCTCACCCCTCCACTTT. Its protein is CASSLYDQGVASPLHF.

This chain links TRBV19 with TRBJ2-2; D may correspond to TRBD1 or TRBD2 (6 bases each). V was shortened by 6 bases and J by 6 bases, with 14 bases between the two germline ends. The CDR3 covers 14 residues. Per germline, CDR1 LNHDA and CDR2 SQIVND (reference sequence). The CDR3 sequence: CASRNGGGAGELFF. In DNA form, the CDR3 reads TGTGCCAGTAGGAACGGGGGCGGAGCCGGGGAGCTGTTTTTT.